This T cell receptor beta chain was observed in a study of identical twins. V lost 5 bases and J 4 bases, leaving 11 bases between the germline ends. Germline CDR1 is SSHAT and CDR2 is FNYEAQ (reference sequence). CDR3 length: 14 residues. TCRdb re-called the 5' RACE reads through MiXCR, storing one row per CDR3 protein. This table holds around 340,000 distinct CDR3 sequences, roughly 9% found once. General study findings and limits: Whereas memory repertoires showed no such difference, abundant cord blood beta clonotypes carried fewer insertions.

Concerning this clonotype: Its antigen is undetermined.

The V call is TRBV7-7, the J call TRBJ2-2; a possible D gene is TRBD2 (6 bases). The sequence derives from a woman in her forties or fifties in good health. The sample comprised naive T cells sorted from blood. The CDR3 bases are TGTGCCAGCAGCCCTAGCGCGGGCACCGGGGAGCTGTTTTTT. It translates to CASSPSAGTGELFF. The entire variable domain, with the rest obtained from reference TRBV7-7 and TRBJ2-2, is as follows: GAGVSQSPRYKVTKRGQDVTLRCDPISSHATLYWYQQALGQGPEFLTYFNYEAQPDKSGLPSDRFSAERPEGSISTLTIQRTEQRDSAMYRCASSPSAGTGELFFGEGSRLTVL.